This T cell receptor (beta chain) stems from a study of CD8+ T cells in alopecia areata. Study details: Tofacitinib was taken orally by treated patients, and the dose was 5 to 10 mg twice daily. Severity was scored as percentage of affected scalp area in treated patients.

Specified treatment: oral pan-JAK inhibitor, 5-10 mg twice daily. PBMCs, the starting material, were the source of sorted CD4+ and CD8+ T cells. cDNA prepared by RNA extraction and subsequent reverse transcription served as the template for sequencing. Clones were sequenced by immunoSEQ multiplex PCR, and TCRdb holds only the in-frame ones, with some missing. This table has over 250,000 clones, 60% appearing once. J gave up 4 bases and V 2 bases, and 4 bases lay outside the gene matches. Germline CDR1 MNHEY, CDR2 SVGAGI. The CDR3 length is 14 residues. The sequences come from CD4+ T cells sorted from blood, collected around week 54, from a patient treated with tofacitinib. V gene TRBV6-5 combines with J gene TRBJ2-7, with 8 bases fitting TRBD1. The source of this sequence is a human donor with alopecia areata. The CDR3 is CASSYRGQGYEQYF. As DNA, the CDR3 is TGTGCCAGCAGTTACCGAGGACAGGGTTACGAGCAGTACTTC.